Below, 10 T cell receptor beta chains from the same sample are listed, as sequenced in a study of beta chain features in type 1 diabetes. The sequenced template was cDNA made from the entire isolated RNA. Assay: immunoSEQ multiplex PCR; the TCRdb copy retains only in-frame clones and omits some. The table shows 250,000 or so clones, with 25% to 35% occurring only once. The sample was central memory CD4+ T cells from blood. These receptors all stem from a man between 25 and 39 years old in good health.

This clone was counted between two and nine times. This rearrangement joins TRBV6-1 to TRBJ2-7, with TRBD2 as a possible D gene (5 bases). The CDR3 consists of 14 residues. The germline V gene has CDR1 MNHNS and CDR2 SASEGT. V shed 0 bases and J shed 13 bases, with 19 bases lying between them. Here the CDR3 DNA reads TGTGCCAGCAGTGAAGCGACGACCTTAGGTCGGGAATACTTC. Protein product: CASSEATTLGREYF.

The rearrangement joins TRBV11-2 to TRBJ1-1, with D uncertain. Trimming removed 1 base at V and 0 bases at J, with 6 bases between. Per the germline V gene, CDR1 is SGHAT and CDR2 is FQNNGV. CDR3 size: 14 residues. This chain's CDR3 is CASSLVSMNTEAFF. The CDR3 coding sequence is TGTGCCAGCAGCTTAGTGTCTATGAACACTGAAGCTTTCTTT.

This chain joins TRBV9 and TRBJ2-5; D uncertain. This CDR3 comprises 12 residues. In germline, CDR1 is SGDLS, CDR2 YYNGEE. Trimming stripped 3 bases from V and 7 bases from J, with 10 bases between. CDR3 DNA: TGTGCCAGCAGCGCGACTGGCGGGACCCAGTACTTC. Its translation: CASSATGGTQYF. The whole variable domain, filled in from reference TRBV9 and TRBJ2-5, reads DSGVTQTPKHLITATGQRVTLRCSPRSGDLSVYWYQQSLDQGLQFLIQYYNGEERAKGNILERFSAQQFPDLHSELNLSSLELGDSALYFCASSATGGTQYFGPGTRLLVL.

The chain recombines TRBV7-8 with TRBJ1-2, with 7 positions matching TRBD1. Germline V gene lookup returns CDR1 SGHVS and CDR2 FQNEAQ. With 5 bases clipped from V and 4 bases from J, the junction kept 7 bases outside the gene matches. The CDR3 spans 14 residues. The CDR3 bases are TGTGCCAGCAGCCCCGGGACAGCACCCTATGGCTACACCTTC. This translates into CASSPGTAPYGYTF.

The rearrangement joins TRBV6-6 to TRBJ2-7, with a possible D match to TRBD1 (6 bases). V gave up 6 bases and J gave up 7 bases, with 22 bases separating them. CDR1 is MNHNY and CDR2 is SVGAGI in the germline V gene (reference sequence). CDR3 size: 15 residues. CDR3 coding DNA: TGTGCCAGCAGCCCCCCAGGGGCGTCGGTGGGAGAGCAGTACTTC. Amino acids: CASSPPGASVGEQYF.

This clone turned up a few times. The chain recombines TRBV7-2 with TRBJ2-1; 7 bases map to TRBD2. Germline V gives CDR1 SGHTA, CDR2 FQGNSA. Trimming removed 4 bases from V and 6 bases from J; junction bases left unmatched: 9. The CDR3 is 15 residues long. The CDR3 reads CASSSVGGSINEQFF. CDR3 bases: TGTGCCAGCAGCTCCGTGGGCGGGAGTATCAATGAGCAGTTCTTC. The entire variable domain, with the rest obtained from reference TRBV7-2 and TRBJ2-1, is as follows: GAGVSQSPSNKVTEKGKDVELRCDPISGHTALYWYRQSLGQGLEFLIYFQGNSAPDKSGLPSDRFSAERTGGSVSTLTIQRTQQEDSAVYLCASSSVGGSINEQFFGPGTRLTVL.

With respect to this clone: The junction departs from germline at one end; a sequencing error may be responsible. The identical CDR3 is also encoded by other nucleotide sequences in the sample. This chain links TRBV4-3 with TRBJ2-1, with TRBD2 identical over 8 bases. The germline V gene has CDR1 LGHNA and CDR2 YSLEER. This CDR3 comprises 13 residues. The DNA of the CDR3 is TGCGCCAGCAGCCAACAGACTAGCGATGAGCAATTCTTC. Translating gives CASSQQTSDEQFF.

The chain couples TRBV30 to TRBJ2-1, with 8 bases lining up with TRBD1. The germline CDR1 and CDR2 sequences are GTSNPN and SVGIG (reference sequence). The CDR3 is made up of 15 amino acids. Germline trimming cut 4 bases from V and 4 bases from J; bases unmatched to any gene: 9. Here the CDR3 DNA reads TGTGCCTGGAAGCGGACAGGGATCCTTTACAATGAGCAGTTCTTC. It is translated as CAWKRTGILYNEQFF. The complete variable domain, with remaining parts taken from reference TRBV30 and TRBJ2-1, reads SQTIHQWPATLVQPVGSPLSLECTVEGTSNPNLYWYRQAAGRGLQLLFYSVGIGQISSEVPQNLSASRPQDRQFILSSKKLLLSDSGFYLCAWKRTGILYNEQFFGPGTRLTVL.

The rearrangement joins TRBV20-1 to TRBJ2-7, with a possible D match to TRBD2 (5 bases). CDR1 is DFQATT and CDR2 is SNEGSKA in the germline V gene (reference sequence). V gave up 3 bases and J gave up 6 bases, with 9 bases separating them. The CDR3 extends over 11 amino acids. The CDR3 region has the DNA TGCAGTGCTAGGGACTCTCTCGAGCAGTACTTC. This sequence encodes CSARDSLEQYF.

This clone was counted at least ten times. Additional DNA sequences in this sample encode the identical CDR3. The CDR3 DNA follows: TGTGCCAGCCTTCAGCGGAGGGGAAACACCGGGGAGCTGTTTTTT. Translating gives CASLQRRGNTGELFF. The chain has TRBV28 and TRBJ2-2, with D possibly TRBD2 on 6 matching bases. CDR1 and CDR2 (germline): MDHEN, SYDVKM. Trimming took off 8 bases at V and 2 bases at J, with 15 bases between the two ends. CDR3 size: 15 residues.